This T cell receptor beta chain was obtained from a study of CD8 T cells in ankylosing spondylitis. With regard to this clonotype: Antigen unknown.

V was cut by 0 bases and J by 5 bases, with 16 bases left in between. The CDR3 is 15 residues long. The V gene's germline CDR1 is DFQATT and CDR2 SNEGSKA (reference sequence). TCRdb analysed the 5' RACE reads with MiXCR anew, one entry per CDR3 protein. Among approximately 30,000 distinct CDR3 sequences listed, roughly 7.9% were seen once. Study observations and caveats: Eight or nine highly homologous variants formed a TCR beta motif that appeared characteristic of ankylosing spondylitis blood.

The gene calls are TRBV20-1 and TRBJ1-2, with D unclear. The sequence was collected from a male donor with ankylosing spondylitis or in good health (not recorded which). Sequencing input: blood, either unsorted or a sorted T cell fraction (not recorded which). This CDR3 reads CSARDGAKSGYGYTF. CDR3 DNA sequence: TGCAGTGCTAGAGATGGAGCGAAGAGTGGGTATGGCTACACCTTC.